Included here is one TCR beta chain sequence, with context. The antigen is unknown. Trimming took 0 bases from V and 4 from J, leaving 10 bases between them. CDR1 and CDR2 from the germline V gene are KGHSH and LQKENI. This CDR3 has 15 residues. The Oncomine TCR Beta short-read assay was applied to DNA of cultured CD4+ T cells. From cultured CD4+ T cells, genomic DNA was extracted. Via MiXCR, TCRdb re-called the PCR reads, giving one row per CDR3 protein. The sample has approximately 15,000 distinct CDR3 sequences; approximately 42% are singletons. Treatment noted: approximately 9-day PBMC culture with coronavirus spike peptide pools or control peptides (ViraFEST assay). The record originates from a study of vaccination and CD4 T cells after COVID-19. Whole-study context: The convalescents comprised six males and four females, two of them Hispanic.

Sequencing input: cultured CD4+ T cells from blood. This TCR came from a human donor with COVID-19. The J gene is TRBJ1-3, the V gene TRBV18; D is unclear. The CDR3 here is CASSPPDRSGNTIYF. The CDR3 DNA follows: TGTGCCAGCTCACCACCTGATCGCTCCGGAAACACCATATATTTT.